This TCR beta chain comes out of a study of OX40 agonist ivuxolimab in advanced cancers. Regarding the study as a whole: Certain nonresponders additionally had low normalized T-cell clonal expansion. Clonal expansion from baseline to week 6 occurred in both CD4+ and CD8+ T cells.

Of note for this clone: Its antigen is undetermined.

Data came from immunoSEQ multiplex PCR; TCRdb stores just in-frame clones and leaves some out. The sample consists of some 100,000 clones, 94% of them appearing once. This material consisted of CD4+ or CD8+ T cells sorted from blood, taken in a trial of the OX40 agonist ivuxolimab. This clonotype was sampled from an adult with an advanced solid tumor such as melanoma, head and neck, liver or kidney cancer.

The CDR3, as DNA: TGTGCCAGCAGCTACGGTAAGGGGGGAGTGACACCCCTCCACTTT. The encoded protein is CASSYGKGGVTPLHF. The chain combines TRBV27 with TRBJ1-6; D is perhaps TRBD1 (6 bases). This CDR3 region has 15 residues. Trimming pared 6 bases from V and 11 bases from J, leaving 20 bases between. Germline lookup yields CDR1 MNHEY and CDR2 SMNVEV (reference sequence).